Listed below are T cell receptor beta chains from one sample, sequenced in a study of cytomegalovirus exposure and HLA in healthy donors. Generated by immunoSEQ multiplex PCR, the TCRdb table keeps only in-frame clones and is missing some. The sample has 150,000 to 200,000 clones, about 86% seen once. The sequenced sample was PBMCs. These receptors originate from a woman younger than 30 in good health and CMV-seropositive. The CDR3 runs from the conserved cysteine through the conserved F or W.

V gene,J gene,CDR3 protein
TRBV29-1,TRBJ1-1,CSVVTGVYGTEAFF
TRBV7-3,TRBJ2-1,CASSRGTASPEQFF
TRBV4-2,TRBJ1-1,CASSQPGQGGTEAFF
TRBV19,TRBJ1-1,CASIANTEAFF
TRBV6-5,TRBJ2-7,CASSSQSAGGLYEQYF
TRBV27,TRBJ2-3,CASSLNLAGGLGDTQYF
TRBV19,TRBJ2-1,CASSPWGLAGGYNEQFF
TRBV7-2,TRBJ1-5,CASSPGGNQPQHF
TRBV13,TRBJ2-5,CASSSTSDKAGYQETQYF
TRBV5-1,TRBJ1-3,CASSLVGVSGNTIYF
TRBV4-1,TRBJ1-4,CASRGPGGELFF
TRBV18,TRBJ2-1,CASSPGLSSYNEQFF
TRBV6-4,TRBJ2-2,CASSVDRITGELFF
TRBV7-8,TRBJ1-1,CASSRDSMNTEAFF
TRBV5-6,TRBJ1-1,CASSRGETFF
TRBV9,TRBJ2-2,CASSPPSLGELFF
TRBV14,TRBJ1-2,CASSLNTGPLSYTF
TRBV5-6,TRBJ1-1,CASSFDRGLEAFF
TRBV5-4,TRBJ2-5,CASSPGPAGTQYF
TRBV27,TRBJ1-2,CASSLLRGIDYGYTF
TRBV7-3,TRBJ2-7,CASSLSPGTAISEQYF
TRBV4-1,TRBJ1-4,CASSQVGTREKLFF
TRBV9,TRBJ2-3,CASSSGGASTDTQYF
TRBV7-9,TRBJ1-2,CASSLRQGSDGYTF
TRBV7-2,TRBJ2-7,CASRPDRGSFNEQYF
TRBV2,TRBJ2-3,CASSGGAGVADTQYF
TRBV6-1,TRBJ1-2,CASSETIYGYTF
TRBV28,TRBJ1-1,CASRQGAGAFF
TRBV27,TRBJ2-3,CASGPADTQYF
TRBV5-1,TRBJ2-2,CASSFSAGANTGELFF
TRBV5-1,TRBJ2-3,CASSPHGGLAGSASTDTQYF
TRBV11-2,TRBJ2-7,CASSAWDYEYEQYF
TRBV6-5,TRBJ2-2,CASSPTETNTGELFF
TRBV18,TRBJ1-1,CASSPGTGFRTEAFF
TRBV5-1,TRBJ2-7,CASSLDPRNSYEQYF
TRBV7-6,TRBJ2-5,CASSFGTSTQETQYF
TRBV27,TRBJ1-5,CASSLGDSNQPQHF
TRBV6-4,TRBJ1-1,CASSDSTGSLMNTEAFF
TRBV28,TRBJ2-2,CASSQPPGQYTGELFF
TRBV11-2,TRBJ1-1,CASRGGPEAFF
TRBV25-1,TRBJ1-4,CASRRGIEKLFF